The sequence of this TCR beta chain was determined in a study of T cells expressing NK-cell markers. TCRdb reanalyzed the 5' RACE reads, giving one entry per CDR3 protein sequence and no DNA. Its clone listing holds about 260,000 distinct CDR3 sequences. The CDR3 is 17 amino acids. Germline V CDR1 and CDR2: SEHNR, FQNEAQ (reference sequence). The genes are TRBV7-9 and TRBJ2-1; TCRdb picks TRBD1, but there is no DNA to check that call. The origin of this receptor is a woman aged 18 to 75 in good health. Sequenced sample: blood T cells: a sorted CD56 or NKG2C T cell subset, CD4+ or CD8+ T cells, or bulk PBMC T cells (not recorded which). CDR3 amino acids: CASSQNYGDRGLGEQFF.